This entry describes one TCR beta chain. Sequencing was performed with immunoSEQ multiplex PCR; in TCRdb, only in-frame clones are kept and a portion is missing. Here the sample spans hundreds of thousands of clones, about 87% being singletons. This sample is part of a study of shared T cell receptors in the human thymus. In addition, the sample was reused for a study of human thymus T cells. That study adds: Thymic resections from corrective heart surgery supplied the tissue. Among thymic and blood repertoires, usage of V and J genes appeared biased. Related research has reported that thymic repertoires overlap highly among unrelated individuals.

The sequence was collected from a boy in the first two years of life with a congenital heart defect. Input material: thymocytes.

For the CDR3, the DNA is TGTGCCAGCTCAGGGGACAGGGACCACGAGCAGTACTTC. It specifies CASSGDRDHEQYF. The J gene is TRBJ2-7, the V gene TRBV18, with 9 bases identical to TRBD1. Looked up from germline, CDR1 is KGHSH and CDR2 is LQKENI. This CDR3 is built from 13 residues. V lost 5 bases, J lost 5 bases, and 4 bases stayed unmatched.